The rows below give T cell receptor beta chains drawn from one sample of a study of shared clonotypes between healthy human individuals. Some clones are missing from TCRdb's copy, which holds only in-frame ones; the method was immunoSEQ multiplex PCR. The table has about 640,000 clones, around 72% seen once. The sequenced sample was memory CD4+ T cells sorted from blood. The receptors shown here come from a woman aged 30 to 39 in good health. Both conserved end residues are part of each CDR3. The D gene is left open where the match is weak. Not all rows give a size; the values are once, few, many and, for expanded clones, a class.

d_call: TRBD1
clone_size: NA
j_call: TRBJ2-7
v_call: TRBV6-6
cdr3_nt: TGTGCCAGTAGATTGGGGACAGGGACCTACGAGCAGTACTTC
cdr3_aa: CASRLGTGTYEQYF

d_call: TRBD1
clone_size: NA
j_call: TRBJ2-5
v_call: TRBV28
cdr3_nt: TGTGCCAGCAGAAAACCGGGACAGGGGGGCCCCAAGCATACCCAGTACTTC
cdr3_aa: CASRKPGQGGPKHTQYF

d_call: TRBD1
clone_size: NA
j_call: TRBJ2-7
v_call: TRBV19
cdr3_nt: TGTGCCAGTCGGCGGACAGGCGGAGGCGAGCAGTACTTC
cdr3_aa: CASRRTGGGEQYF

d_call: NA
clone_size: NA
j_call: TRBJ2-1
v_call: TRBV11-2
cdr3_nt: TGTGCCAGCAGCACTACAAGGGACGGTTACAATGAGCAGTTCTTC
cdr3_aa: CASSTTRDGYNEQFF

d_call: NA
clone_size: NA
j_call: TRBJ2-2
v_call: TRBV28
cdr3_nt: TGTGCCAGCCTATCAACCTCAGGGGCGACTTTGGCCGGGGAGCTGTTTTTT
cdr3_aa: CASLSTSGATLAGELFF

d_call: NA
clone_size: NA
j_call: TRBJ2-1
v_call: TRBV28
cdr3_nt: TGTGCCAGCAGCCCAACGCAACACGGAAAGCAGTTCTTC
cdr3_aa: CASSPTQHGKQFF

d_call: TRBD2
clone_size: NA
j_call: TRBJ2-1
v_call: TRBV12-5
cdr3_nt: TGTGCTAGTGGTCGCGGGACTAGCGACGCCAATGAGCAGTTCTTC
cdr3_aa: CASGRGTSDANEQFF

d_call: TRBD1
clone_size: NA
j_call: TRBJ1-1
v_call: TRBV6-1
cdr3_nt: TGTGCCAGCAGTGATAAGACAGGGGGGAGAACTGAAGCTTTCTTT
cdr3_aa: CASSDKTGGRTEAFF

d_call: NA
clone_size: NA
j_call: TRBJ1-1
v_call: TRBV5-1
cdr3_nt: TGCGCCAGCAGCCGATTGGGCGGAAACACTGAAGCTTTCTTT
cdr3_aa: CASSRLGGNTEAFF

d_call: TRBD2
clone_size: NA
j_call: TRBJ2-7
v_call: TRBV11-2
cdr3_nt: TGTGCCAGCAGCAGCTTAGGACTAGCGGGACGATACGAGCAGTACTTC
cdr3_aa: CASSSLGLAGRYEQYF

d_call: NA
clone_size: many
j_call: TRBJ1-5
v_call: TRBV19
cdr3_nt: TGTGCCAGTAGTATCTCGGGTGATAGCAATCAGCCCCAGCATTTT
cdr3_aa: CASSISGDSNQPQHF

d_call: NA
clone_size: NA
j_call: TRBJ1-1
v_call: TRBV6-5
cdr3_nt: TGTGCCAGCAAGGGACGGGTGAACACTGAAGCTTTCTTT
cdr3_aa: CASKGRVNTEAFF

d_call: NA
clone_size: NA
j_call: TRBJ2-7
v_call: TRBV6-1
cdr3_nt: TGTGCCAGCGAGCCGGTGGGGCATGGTTACGAGCAGTACTTC
cdr3_aa: CASEPVGHGYEQYF

d_call: NA
clone_size: NA
j_call: TRBJ1-1
v_call: TRBV18
cdr3_nt: TGTGCCAGCTCATGGGTAGACACTGAAGCTTTCTTT
cdr3_aa: CASSWVDTEAFF

d_call: NA
clone_size: NA
j_call: TRBJ1-1
v_call: TRBV27
cdr3_nt: TGTGCCAGCAGTCCATACACTGACTACACGAACACTGAAGCTTTCTTT
cdr3_aa: CASSPYTDYTNTEAFF

d_call: NA
clone_size: once
j_call: TRBJ2-2
v_call: TRBV27
cdr3_nt: TGTGCCAGCTCCCAGTGGTCAACCGGGGAGCTGTTTTTT
cdr3_aa: CASSQWSTGELFF

d_call: TRBD1
clone_size: NA
j_call: TRBJ1-5
v_call: TRBV28
cdr3_nt: TGTGCCAGCAGCCACGGTTATGTGGACAGGCTCGGTCAGCCCCAGCATTTT
cdr3_aa: CASSHGYVDRLGQPQHF

d_call: NA
clone_size: NA
j_call: TRBJ1-4
v_call: TRBV23-1
cdr3_nt: TGCGCCAGCAGTCTTGGGACATTGTTTTTT
cdr3_aa: CASSLGTLFF

d_call: NA
clone_size: NA
j_call: TRBJ2-1
v_call: TRBV7-6
cdr3_nt: TGTGCCAGCAGCGACCCGAAAAGATACAATGAGCAGTTCTTC
cdr3_aa: CASSDPKRYNEQFF

d_call: NA
clone_size: NA
j_call: TRBJ1-2
v_call: TRBV28
cdr3_nt: TGTGCCAGCAGGATACAGGGTTACTATGGCTACACCTTC
cdr3_aa: CASRIQGYYGYTF

d_call: TRBD2
clone_size: NA
j_call: TRBJ2-3
v_call: TRBV7-7
cdr3_nt: TGTGCCAGCAGCAGGACTAGCGCACTTACAGATACGCAGTATTTT
cdr3_aa: CASSRTSALTDTQYF

d_call: NA
clone_size: NA
j_call: TRBJ2-3
v_call: TRBV29-1
cdr3_nt: TGCAGCGCCTATCAGGAGGTGGCAGATACGCAGTATTTT
cdr3_aa: CSAYQEVADTQYF

d_call: NA
clone_size: NA
j_call: TRBJ2-4
v_call: TRBV5-6
cdr3_nt: TGTGCCAGCAGCTTGGGGGGAACCAAAAACATTCAGTACTTC
cdr3_aa: CASSLGGTKNIQYF

d_call: TRBD1
clone_size: NA
j_call: TRBJ1-5
v_call: TRBV7-9
cdr3_nt: TGTGCCAGCAGCCAGACAGGGCTTCAGCCCCAGCATTTT
cdr3_aa: CASSQTGLQPQHF

d_call: TRBD2
clone_size: few
j_call: TRBJ2-2
v_call: TRBV19
cdr3_nt: TGTGCCAGTAGTTGGCTAGCGGCGAACACCGGGGAGCTGTTTTTT
cdr3_aa: CASSWLAANTGELFF

d_call: TRBD1
clone_size: NA
j_call: TRBJ2-2
v_call: TRBV18
cdr3_nt: TGTGCCAGCTCACCCACCGGGACAGGGTTGGCCGGGGAGCTGTTTTTT
cdr3_aa: CASSPTGTGLAGELFF

d_call: TRBD1
clone_size: few
j_call: TRBJ2-2
v_call: TRBV14
cdr3_nt: TGTGCCAGCAGCAGTAGGGACAGGGGGAGAGCCGGGGAGCTGTTTTTT
cdr3_aa: CASSSRDRGRAGELFF

d_call: NA
clone_size: NA
j_call: TRBJ2-7
v_call: TRBV28
cdr3_nt: TGTGCCAGCAGAGGGGGGATAGGACGCTACGAGCAGTACTTC
cdr3_aa: CASRGGIGRYEQYF

d_call: NA
clone_size: few
j_call: TRBJ1-3
v_call: TRBV28
cdr3_nt: TGTGCCACCCAGCGAAGTTCGGGAAACACCATATATTTT
cdr3_aa: CATQRSSGNTIYF

d_call: NA
clone_size: NA
j_call: TRBJ2-7
v_call: TRBV7-9
cdr3_nt: TGTGCCAGCAGCCCTTTCGGCGAGCAGTACTTC
cdr3_aa: CASSPFGEQYF

d_call: NA
clone_size: NA
j_call: TRBJ2-1
v_call: TRBV5-1
cdr3_nt: TGCGCCAGCAGCATTGACTCGAGCTCCTACAATGAGCAGTTCTTC
cdr3_aa: CASSIDSSSYNEQFF

d_call: TRBD2
clone_size: NA
j_call: TRBJ2-1
v_call: TRBV25-1
cdr3_nt: TGTGCCAGCAGTGGACGGGAGGGGAACTACAATGAGCAGTTCTTC
cdr3_aa: CASSGREGNYNEQFF

d_call: TRBD1
clone_size: NA
j_call: TRBJ2-2
v_call: TRBV7-9
cdr3_nt: TGTGCCAGCAGCACAGACAGGGGCACCGGGGAGCTGTTTTTT
cdr3_aa: CASSTDRGTGELFF

d_call: NA
clone_size: few
j_call: TRBJ1-5
v_call: TRBV29-1
cdr3_nt: TGCAGCGTTCTCGTCGGCAATCAGCCCCAGCATTTT
cdr3_aa: CSVLVGNQPQHF

d_call: TRBD2
clone_size: many
j_call: TRBJ2-3
v_call: TRBV5-4
cdr3_nt: TGTGCCAGCAGCTTGGGACTAGCGGGAGCCCGCACAGATACGCAGTATTTT
cdr3_aa: CASSLGLAGARTDTQYF

d_call: TRBD2
clone_size: few
j_call: TRBJ2-2
v_call: TRBV19
cdr3_nt: TGTGCCAGTAGTCCCCGGGGTAGCGGGAGGTCCGGGGAGCTGTTTTTT
cdr3_aa: CASSPRGSGRSGELFF

d_call: NA
clone_size: NA
j_call: TRBJ1-2
v_call: TRBV5-6
cdr3_nt: TGTGCCAGCAGGGAGGAGGGAATAGGGTATGGCTACACCTTC
cdr3_aa: CASREEGIGYGYTF

d_call: NA
clone_size: NA
j_call: TRBJ1-1
v_call: TRBV7-2
cdr3_nt: TGTGCCAGCAGTTCCCAGGGGAGAATGCACACTGAAGCTTTCTTT
cdr3_aa: CASSSQGRMHTEAFF

d_call: TRBD1
clone_size: NA
j_call: TRBJ2-4
v_call: TRBV25-1
cdr3_nt: TGTGCCAGCCAAGACAGGGCGGGAGCCAAAAACATTCAGTACTTC
cdr3_aa: CASQDRAGAKNIQYF

d_call: TRBD2
clone_size: NA
j_call: TRBJ2-4
v_call: TRBV11-2
cdr3_nt: TGTGCCAGCAGCTCCCAACGGTCTGGAGCGGGAGGTATAAACATTCAGTACTTC
cdr3_aa: CASSSQRSGAGGINIQYF

d_call: TRBD2
clone_size: NA
j_call: TRBJ2-1
v_call: TRBV6-5
cdr3_nt: TGTGCCAGCAGTTACGCCTTTCCGGGAGGGTACAATGAGCAGTTCTTC
cdr3_aa: CASSYAFPGGYNEQFF

d_call: NA
clone_size: once
j_call: TRBJ2-5
v_call: TRBV19
cdr3_nt: TGTGCCAGTAGTATCGGGAACCAAGAGACCCAGTACTTC
cdr3_aa: CASSIGNQETQYF

d_call: NA
clone_size: NA
j_call: TRBJ1-2
v_call: TRBV29-1
cdr3_nt: TGCAGCGGCTCAATGGGAACAGGGAGTCCTACTGGCTATGGCTACACCTTC
cdr3_aa: CSGSMGTGSPTGYGYTF

d_call: NA
clone_size: NA
j_call: TRBJ2-7
v_call: TRBV5-1
cdr3_nt: TGCGCCAGCAGCCCCGGGACTGGTACAAACGAGCAGTACTTC
cdr3_aa: CASSPGTGTNEQYF

d_call: TRBD1
clone_size: NA
j_call: TRBJ1-1
v_call: TRBV28
cdr3_nt: TGTGCCAGCAGTTTCCAGACAGGGATGAACACTGAAGCTTTCTTT
cdr3_aa: CASSFQTGMNTEAFF

d_call: NA
clone_size: few
j_call: TRBJ2-2
v_call: TRBV18
cdr3_nt: TGTGCCAGCCCTCCCGAGTCGGGCCCGAACACCGGGGAGCTGTTTTTT
cdr3_aa: CASPPESGPNTGELFF

d_call: TRBD2
clone_size: NA
j_call: TRBJ2-1
v_call: TRBV5-1
cdr3_nt: TGCGCCAGCAGCTTGTCTTCTAGCGGTTACAATGAGCAGTTCTTC
cdr3_aa: CASSLSSSGYNEQFF

d_call: NA
clone_size: NA
j_call: TRBJ2-7
v_call: TRBV16
cdr3_nt: TGTGCCAGCAGCCAATCGCTATGGGGCACTAGAGGACTATATGGGTACGAGCAGTACTTC
cdr3_aa: CASSQSLWGTRGLYGYEQYF

d_call: TRBD2
clone_size: NA
j_call: TRBJ2-1
v_call: TRBV29-1
cdr3_nt: TGCAGCGTTCAAAGCGGGAGTGGTAATGAGCAGTTCTTC
cdr3_aa: CSVQSGSGNEQFF

d_call: TRBD1
clone_size: NA
j_call: TRBJ1-2
v_call: TRBV27
cdr3_nt: TGTGCCAGCAGGGACAGGGGGGCGGGCTACACCTTC
cdr3_aa: CASRDRGAGYTF

d_call: TRBD2
clone_size: NA
j_call: TRBJ2-1
v_call: TRBV7-2
cdr3_nt: TGTGCCAGCAGCTCCTATAGCGGGAGGCAGTTCTTC
cdr3_aa: CASSSYSGRQFF

d_call: NA
clone_size: NA
j_call: TRBJ2-5
v_call: TRBV19
cdr3_nt: TGTGCCAGTAGTATCCAGGGTAACCAAGAGACCCAGTACTTC
cdr3_aa: CASSIQGNQETQYF

d_call: NA
clone_size: few
j_call: TRBJ1-1
v_call: TRBV5-1
cdr3_nt: TGCGCCAGCAGCTTGAAGGGGAACACTGAAGCTTTCTTT
cdr3_aa: CASSLKGNTEAFF

d_call: NA
clone_size: NA
j_call: TRBJ1-1
v_call: TRBV9
cdr3_nt: TGTGCCAGCAGTAAACTCGTGGGGAACACTGAAGCTTTCTTT
cdr3_aa: CASSKLVGNTEAFF

d_call: TRBD1
clone_size: NA
j_call: TRBJ1-2
v_call: TRBV28
cdr3_nt: TGTGCCAGCACCCCAAGTGGGACAGGGGGCGAAATAAATGGCTACACCTTC
cdr3_aa: CASTPSGTGGEINGYTF

d_call: TRBD1
clone_size: NA
j_call: TRBJ1-5
v_call: TRBV7-8
cdr3_nt: TGTGCCAGCAGCGAAAGGACAGGGAGGACCAATCAGCCCCAGCATTTT
cdr3_aa: CASSERTGRTNQPQHF

d_call: NA
clone_size: few
j_call: TRBJ2-2
v_call: TRBV9
cdr3_nt: TGTGCCAGCAGCGGAACCGGGACTTTGAACACCGGGGAGCTGTTTTTT
cdr3_aa: CASSGTGTLNTGELFF

d_call: TRBD2
clone_size: once
j_call: TRBJ2-4
v_call: TRBV7-2
cdr3_nt: TGTGCCAGCAGCCCGGAGGGTAGCGGGAGCAAAAACATTCAGTACTTC
cdr3_aa: CASSPEGSGSKNIQYF